This T cell receptor beta chain was identified during a study of identifying expanded T cells in peripheral blood. Sequenced by immunoSEQ multiplex PCR; TCRdb stores in-frame clones only, minus some. The sample includes 100,000 or so clones, about 89% of them seen just once. V lost 2 bases to trimming and J lost 0 bases, with 8 bases between them. The CDR3 covers 14 residues. Germline V gives CDR1 MNHEY, CDR2 SVGAGI. The chain couples TRBV6-5 to TRBJ2-7, with a possible D match to TRBD1 (5 bases). This TCR was recovered from a person aged 18 to 75 in good health. What was sequenced was blood. CDR3 nucleotides: TGTGCCAGCAGTTACCAGGGCAGCTCCTACGAGCAGTACTTC. Translation: CASSYQGSSYEQYF.